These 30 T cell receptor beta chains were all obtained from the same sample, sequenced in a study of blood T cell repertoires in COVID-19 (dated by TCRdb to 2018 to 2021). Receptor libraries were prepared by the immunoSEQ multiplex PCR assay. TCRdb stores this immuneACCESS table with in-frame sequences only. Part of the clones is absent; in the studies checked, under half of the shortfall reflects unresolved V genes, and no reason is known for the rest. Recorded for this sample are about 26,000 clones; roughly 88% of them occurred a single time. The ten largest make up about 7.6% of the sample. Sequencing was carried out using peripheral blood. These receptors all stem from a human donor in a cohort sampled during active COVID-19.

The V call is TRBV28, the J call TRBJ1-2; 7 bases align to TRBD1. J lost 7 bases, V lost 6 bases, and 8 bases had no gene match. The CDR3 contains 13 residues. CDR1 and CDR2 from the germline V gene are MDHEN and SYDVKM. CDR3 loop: CASSPDRIVGYTF. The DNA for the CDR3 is TGTGCCAGCAGCCCGGACAGGATCGTTGGCTACACCTTC.

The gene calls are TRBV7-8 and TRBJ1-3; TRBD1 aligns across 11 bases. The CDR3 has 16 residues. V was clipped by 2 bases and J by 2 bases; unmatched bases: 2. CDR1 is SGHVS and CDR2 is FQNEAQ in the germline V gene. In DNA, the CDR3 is TGTGCCAGCAGCTTACTGGGACAGGGGGCTGGAAACACCATATATTTT. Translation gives CASSLLGQGAGNTIYF.

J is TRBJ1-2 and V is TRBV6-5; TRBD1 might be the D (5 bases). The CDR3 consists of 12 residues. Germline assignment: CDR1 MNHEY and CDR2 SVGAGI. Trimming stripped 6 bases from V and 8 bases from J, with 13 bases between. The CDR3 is CASRPQGLGYTF. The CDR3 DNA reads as TGTGCCAGCAGGCCTCAGGGTTTAGGCTACACCTTC.

The CDR3 loop reads CASSVSRDFSNQPQHF. The DNA for the CDR3 is TGTGCCAGCAGTGTCTCCAGGGACTTTAGCAATCAGCCCCAGCATTTT. The chain is built from TRBV6-1 and TRBJ1-5; D is perhaps TRBD1 (5 bases). The V gene lost 4 bases and the J gene lost 0 bases, with 13 bases spanning the gap. The CDR3 loop spans 16 amino acids. The germline CDR1 and CDR2 sequences are MNHNS and SASEGT.

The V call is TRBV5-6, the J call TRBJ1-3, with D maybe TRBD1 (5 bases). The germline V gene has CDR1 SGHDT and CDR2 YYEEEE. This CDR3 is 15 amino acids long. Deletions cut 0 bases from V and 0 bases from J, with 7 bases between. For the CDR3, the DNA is TGTGCCAGCAGCTTGGCCACAGGCTCTGGAAACACCATATATTTT. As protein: CASSLATGSGNTIYF.

CDR3 protein: CATSFPGTGHGYTF. The CDR3 bases are TGTGCCACCAGCTTCCCCGGGACAGGGCATGGCTACACCTTC. The J gene is TRBJ1-2, the V gene TRBV15, with 9 bases that match TRBD1. V lost 5 bases to trimming and J lost 6 bases; unmatched junction nucleotides: 7. Germline loops: CDR1 LNHNV, CDR2 YYDKDF (reference sequence). This CDR3 spans 14 amino acids.

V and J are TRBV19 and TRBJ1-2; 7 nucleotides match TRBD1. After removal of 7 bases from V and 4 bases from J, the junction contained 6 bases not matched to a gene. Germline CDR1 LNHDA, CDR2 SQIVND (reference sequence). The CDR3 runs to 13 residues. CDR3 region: CASMGQTFYGYTF. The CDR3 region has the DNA TGTGCCAGTATGGGACAGACCTTCTATGGCTACACCTTC.

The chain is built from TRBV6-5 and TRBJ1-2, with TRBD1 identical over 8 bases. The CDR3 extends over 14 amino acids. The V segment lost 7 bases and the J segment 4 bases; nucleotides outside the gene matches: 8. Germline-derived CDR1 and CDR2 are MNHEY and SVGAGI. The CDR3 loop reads CASNTAGGIYGYTF. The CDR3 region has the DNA TGTGCCAGCAATACGGCAGGGGGCATCTATGGCTACACCTTC.

In nucleotides, the CDR3 is TGTGCCACCAGCACCGCGGGGGGGCCCTACAATGAGCAGTTCTTC. It is translated as CATSTAGGPYNEQFF. The rearrangement uses TRBV24-1 and TRBJ2-1; 9 bases line up with TRBD2. V was clipped by 7 bases and J by 2 bases; unmatched bases: 5. This CDR3 is built from 15 residues. Germline assignment: CDR1 KGHDR and CDR2 SFDVKD.

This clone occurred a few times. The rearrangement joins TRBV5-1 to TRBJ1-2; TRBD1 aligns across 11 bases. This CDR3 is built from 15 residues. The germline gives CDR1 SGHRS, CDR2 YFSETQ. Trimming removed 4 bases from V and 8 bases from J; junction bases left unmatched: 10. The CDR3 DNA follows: TGCGCCAGCAGCACTGGACAGGGGGCCCCTAAGGGCTACACCTTC. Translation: CASSTGQGAPKGYTF.

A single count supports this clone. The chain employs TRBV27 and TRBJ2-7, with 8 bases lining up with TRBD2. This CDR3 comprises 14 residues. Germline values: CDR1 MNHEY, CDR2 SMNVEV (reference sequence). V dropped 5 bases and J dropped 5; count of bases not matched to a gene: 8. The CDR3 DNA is TGTGCCAGCAGTGGCGCGGGAGGTGGAAACGAGCAGTACTTC. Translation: CASSGAGGGNEQYF.

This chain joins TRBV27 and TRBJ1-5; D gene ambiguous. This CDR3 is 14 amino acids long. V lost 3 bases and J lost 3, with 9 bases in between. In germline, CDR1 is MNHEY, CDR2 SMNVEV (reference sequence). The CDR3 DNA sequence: TGTGCCAGCAGTTTGGGCCAGACCAATCAGCCCCAGCATTTT. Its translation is CASSLGQTNQPQHF.

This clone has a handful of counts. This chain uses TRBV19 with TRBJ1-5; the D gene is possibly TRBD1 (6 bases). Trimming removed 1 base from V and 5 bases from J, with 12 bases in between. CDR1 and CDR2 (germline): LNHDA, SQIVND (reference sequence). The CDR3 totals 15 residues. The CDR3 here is CASSIGGRFDQPQHF. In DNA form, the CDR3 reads TGTGCCAGTAGTATAGGGGGGCGATTCGATCAGCCCCAGCATTTT. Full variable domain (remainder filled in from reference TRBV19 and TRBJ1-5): DGGITQSPKYLFRKEGQNVTLSCEQNLNHDAMYWYRQDPGQGLRLIYYSQIVNDFQKGDIAEGYSVSREKKESFPLTVTSAQKNPTAFYLCASSIGGRFDQPQHFGDGTRLSIL.

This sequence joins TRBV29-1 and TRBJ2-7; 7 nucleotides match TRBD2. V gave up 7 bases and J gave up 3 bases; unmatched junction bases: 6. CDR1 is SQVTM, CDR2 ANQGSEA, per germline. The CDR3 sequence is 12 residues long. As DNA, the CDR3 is TGCAGCGGAAGAACGGGGGGCTACGAGCAGTACTTC. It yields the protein CSGRTGGYEQYF.

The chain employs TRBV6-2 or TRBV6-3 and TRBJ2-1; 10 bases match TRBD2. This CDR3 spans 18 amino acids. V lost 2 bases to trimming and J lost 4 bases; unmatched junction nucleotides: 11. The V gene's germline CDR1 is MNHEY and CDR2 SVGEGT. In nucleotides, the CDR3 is TGTGCCAGCAGTTACCTTCAGTGGACTAGCGGCCATTACAATGAGCAGTTCTTC. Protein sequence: CASSYLQWTSGHYNEQFF.

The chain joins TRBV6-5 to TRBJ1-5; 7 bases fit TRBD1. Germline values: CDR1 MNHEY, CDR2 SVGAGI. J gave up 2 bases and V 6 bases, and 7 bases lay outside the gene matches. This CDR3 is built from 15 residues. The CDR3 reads CASRLDREGNQPQHF. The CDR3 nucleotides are TGTGCCAGCAGACTTGACAGGGAAGGCAATCAGCCCCAGCATTTT.

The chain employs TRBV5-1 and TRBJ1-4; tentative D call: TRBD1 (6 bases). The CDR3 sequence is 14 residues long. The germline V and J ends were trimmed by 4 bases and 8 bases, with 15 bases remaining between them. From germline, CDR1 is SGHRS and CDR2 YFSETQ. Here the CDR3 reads CASSRRDTTEKLFF. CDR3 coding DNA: TGCGCCAGCAGCCGCCGGGACACGACCGAAAAACTGTTTTTT.

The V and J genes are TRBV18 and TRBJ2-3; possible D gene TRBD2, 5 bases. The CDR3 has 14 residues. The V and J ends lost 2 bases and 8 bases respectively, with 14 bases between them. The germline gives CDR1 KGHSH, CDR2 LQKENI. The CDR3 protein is CASSPSLGSATQYF. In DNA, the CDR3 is TGTGCCAGCTCACCATCACTAGGAAGCGCTACGCAGTATTTT. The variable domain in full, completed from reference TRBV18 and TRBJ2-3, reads NAGVMQNPRHLVRRRGQEARLRCSPMKGHSHVYWYRQLPEEGLKFMVYLQKENIIDESGMPKERFSAEFPKEGPSILRIQQVVRGDSAAYFCASSPSLGSATQYFGPGTRLTVL.

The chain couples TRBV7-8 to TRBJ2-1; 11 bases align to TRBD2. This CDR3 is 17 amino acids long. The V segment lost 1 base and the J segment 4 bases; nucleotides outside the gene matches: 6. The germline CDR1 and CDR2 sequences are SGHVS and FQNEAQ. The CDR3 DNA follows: TGTGCCAGCAGCTTAGGCGACCTAGCGGGAGGTTACAATGAGCAGTTCTTC. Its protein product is CASSLGDLAGGYNEQFF.

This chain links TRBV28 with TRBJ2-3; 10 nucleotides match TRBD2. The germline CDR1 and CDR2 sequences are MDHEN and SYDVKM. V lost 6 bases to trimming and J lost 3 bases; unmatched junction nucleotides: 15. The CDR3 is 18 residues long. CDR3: CASSTRHLAGVGTDTQYF. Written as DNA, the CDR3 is TGTGCCAGCAGCACTCGACACCTAGCGGGAGTTGGGACAGATACGCAGTATTTT.

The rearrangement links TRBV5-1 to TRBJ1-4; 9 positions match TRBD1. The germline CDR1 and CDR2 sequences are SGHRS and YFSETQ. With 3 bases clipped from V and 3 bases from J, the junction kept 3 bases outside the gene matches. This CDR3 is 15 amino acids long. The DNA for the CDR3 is TGCGCCAGCAGCTCTGGGACAGGGCCTAATGAAAAACTGTTTTTT. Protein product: CASSSGTGPNEKLFF.

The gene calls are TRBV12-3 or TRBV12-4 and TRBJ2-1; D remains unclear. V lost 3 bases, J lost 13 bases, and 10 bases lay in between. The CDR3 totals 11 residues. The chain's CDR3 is CASSFSATQFF. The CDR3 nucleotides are TGTGCCAGCAGTTTCTCCGCGACACAGTTCTTC.

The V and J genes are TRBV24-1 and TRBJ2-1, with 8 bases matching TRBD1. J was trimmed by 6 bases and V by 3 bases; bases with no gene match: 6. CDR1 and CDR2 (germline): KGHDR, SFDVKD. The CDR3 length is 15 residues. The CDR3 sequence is CATSDPGTGSNEQFF. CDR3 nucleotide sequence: TGTGCCACCAGTGATCCCGGGACAGGAAGCAATGAGCAGTTCTTC.

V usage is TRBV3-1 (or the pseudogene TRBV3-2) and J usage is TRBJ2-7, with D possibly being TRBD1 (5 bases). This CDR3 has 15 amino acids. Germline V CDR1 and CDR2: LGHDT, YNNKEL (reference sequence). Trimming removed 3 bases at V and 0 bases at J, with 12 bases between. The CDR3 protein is CASSQMNRPSYEQYF. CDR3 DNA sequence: TGTGCCAGCAGCCAGATGAACAGGCCCTCCTACGAGCAGTACTTC.

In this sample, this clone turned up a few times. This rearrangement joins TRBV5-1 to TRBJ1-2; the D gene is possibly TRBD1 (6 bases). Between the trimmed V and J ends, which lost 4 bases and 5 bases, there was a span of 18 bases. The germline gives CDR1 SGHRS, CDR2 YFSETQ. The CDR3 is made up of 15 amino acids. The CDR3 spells CASSPLPTGDYGYTF. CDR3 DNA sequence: TGCGCCAGCAGCCCATTACCGACAGGTGATTATGGCTACACCTTC.

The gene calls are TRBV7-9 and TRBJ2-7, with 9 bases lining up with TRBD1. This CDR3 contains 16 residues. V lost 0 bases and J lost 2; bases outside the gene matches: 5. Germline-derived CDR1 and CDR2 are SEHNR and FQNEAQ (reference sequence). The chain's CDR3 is CASSLALGQGPYEQYF. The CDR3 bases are TGTGCCAGCAGCTTAGCGTTGGGACAGGGTCCCTACGAGCAGTACTTC.

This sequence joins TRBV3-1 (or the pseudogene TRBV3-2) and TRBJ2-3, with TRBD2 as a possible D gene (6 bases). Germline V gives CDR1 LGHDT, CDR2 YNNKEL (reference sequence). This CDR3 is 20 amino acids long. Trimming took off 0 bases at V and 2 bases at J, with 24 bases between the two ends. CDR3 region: CASSQDPQRVATGATDTQYF. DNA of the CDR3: TGTGCCAGCAGCCAAGATCCCCAGCGGGTAGCCACAGGTGCCACAGATACGCAGTATTTT.

The CDR3 DNA follows: TGTGCCAGCAGCCAGAGTTATAGCTCCTACAATGAGCAGTTCTTC. Its translation: CASSQSYSSYNEQFF. The J gene is TRBJ2-1, the V gene TRBV3-1 (or the pseudogene TRBV3-2); D uncertain. Trimming stripped 3 bases from V and 0 bases from J, with 9 bases between. The germline V gene encodes CDR1 LGHDT and CDR2 YNNKEL (reference sequence). This CDR3 is built from 15 residues.

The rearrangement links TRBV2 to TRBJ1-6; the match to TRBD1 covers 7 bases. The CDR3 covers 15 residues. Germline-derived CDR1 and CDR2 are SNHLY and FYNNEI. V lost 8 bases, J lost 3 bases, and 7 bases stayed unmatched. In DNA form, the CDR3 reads TGTGCCAGCTTTCGGAGGGACAGCTATAATTCACCCCTCCACTTT. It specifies CASFRRDSYNSPLHF.

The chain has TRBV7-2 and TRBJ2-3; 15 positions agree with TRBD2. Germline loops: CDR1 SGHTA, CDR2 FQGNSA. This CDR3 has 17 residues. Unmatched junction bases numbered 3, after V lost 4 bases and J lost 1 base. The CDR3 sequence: CASSYRTSGGGTDTQYF. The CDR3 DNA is TGTGCCAGCAGCTATCGGACTAGCGGGGGGGGCACAGATACGCAGTATTTT.